These 26 T cell receptor beta chains were sequenced from one sample in a study of metastatic and nonmetastatic thyroid tumors. There were no patients who had received any treatment before thyroid surgery. With MiXCR, TCRdb called clones anew from the PCR reads. This table holds some 41,000 clones, approximately 13% found once. Material for sequencing was blood. These receptors were collected from a female donor with papillary thyroid cancer or a benign thyroid nodule (not recorded which). Some clones in this sample may be carry-over from other donors' samples.

This clone was seen ten or more times. CDR3 loop: CASSFRGFNEQFF. DNA of the CDR3: TGTGCCAGCAGTTTCAGGGGGTTCAATGAGCAGTTCTTC. The rearrangement uses TRBV27 and TRBJ2-1; 7 bases fit TRBD1. CDR1 is MNHEY, CDR2 SMNVEV, per germline (reference sequence). The CDR3 loop spans 13 amino acids. Trimming took 3 bases from V and 6 from J; bases not matched to a gene: 2.

The table lists this clone with many counts. The chain combines TRBV27 with TRBJ2-1; no definite D call. Germline CDR1 and CDR2: MNHEY and SMNVEV (reference sequence). V lost 6 bases, J lost 10 bases, and 13 bases lay in between. This CDR3 is 12 amino acids long. CDR3: CASSALGEEQFF. The CDR3 DNA follows: TGTGCCAGCAGCGCCTTGGGTGAGGAGCAGTTCTTC.

To note about this clone: A junction boundary mismatches the germline segment, possibly from a read error. The V gene is TRBV6-1, the J gene TRBJ2-7; a possible D gene is TRBD1 (5 bases). CDR3 length: 16 residues. Germline values: CDR1 MNHNS, CDR2 SASEGT. The CDR3 DNA reads TGTACCAGCACCTCATCCCCAGGGTGTAGTTCCTACGAGCAGTACTTC. Encoded protein: CTSTSSPGCSSYEQYF.

This clone was observed many times. The chain joins TRBV5-6 to TRBJ1-1; D uncertain. The V gene's germline CDR1 is SGHDT and CDR2 YYEEEE. Deletions cut 2 bases from V and 1 base from J, with 12 bases between. CDR3 length: 15 amino acids. CDR3 amino acids: CASSFPDRKNTEAFF. The CDR3 DNA reads as TGTGCCAGCAGCTTCCCCGACCGCAAGAACACTGAAGCTTTCTTT.

As for this clone: A much larger clone differs from this one at a single base, so this may be a read error. Other DNA variants within this sample encode the same CDR3. The chain joins TRBV27 to TRBJ1-4; TRBD1 is a possible D gene (6 bases). The germline V gene has CDR1 MNHEY and CDR2 SMNVEV (reference sequence). The CDR3 extends over 16 amino acids. Trimming shortened V by 5 bases and J by 3 bases, and 16 bases separated the two germline ends. The CDR3 here is CASSPTGMPPNEKLFF. In DNA, the CDR3 is TGTGCCAGCAGTCCTACAGGGATGCCCCCTAATGAAAAACTGTTTTTT.

The chain uses TRBV5-1 and TRBJ2-3, with a weak D call TRBD1 (6 bases). CDR1 is SGHRS and CDR2 is YFSETQ in the germline V gene. This CDR3 comprises 15 residues. Trimming removed 4 bases from V and 5 bases from J, with 17 bases in between. This CDR3 reads CASSPMGAGGDTQYF. CDR3 DNA: TGCGCCAGCAGCCCGATGGGGGCGGGTGGAGATACGCAGTATTTT. Full variable domain (rest looked up from reference TRBV5-1 and TRBJ2-3): KAGVTQTPRYLIKTRGQQVTLSCSPISGHRSVSWYQQTPGQGLQFLFEYFSETQRNKGNFPGRFSGRQFSNSRSEMNVSTLELGDSALYLCASSPMGAGGDTQYFGPGTRLTVL.

This clone was counted ten times or more. The J gene is TRBJ2-1, the V gene TRBV18; no firm D call. Trimming removed 3 bases at V and 5 bases at J, with 11 bases between. The CDR3 is made up of 14 amino acids. In germline, CDR1 is KGHSH, CDR2 LQKENI. The CDR3 region is CASSPARAHNEQFF. In DNA, the CDR3 is TGTGCCAGCTCACCGGCCCGGGCCCACAATGAGCAGTTCTTC.

There are many counts of this clone. This chain joins TRBV3-1 and TRBJ2-1; D is possibly TRBD1 (5 bases). The CDR3 spans 17 residues. CDR1 is LGHDT and CDR2 is YNNKEL in the germline V gene (reference sequence). V was cut by 1 base and J by 0 bases, with 13 bases left in between. CDR3 loop: CASSQVAGPRSYNEQFF. For the CDR3, the DNA is TGTGCCAGCAGCCAAGTGGCAGGGCCCCGCTCCTACAATGAGCAGTTCTTC.

This clone has a count of ten or more. The rearrangement links TRBV5-4 to TRBJ1-2, with D possibly being TRBD1 (5 bases). The V and J ends lost 0 bases and 3 bases respectively, with 12 bases between them. The CDR3 extends over 15 amino acids. Germline V gives CDR1 SGHNT, CDR2 YYREEE (reference sequence). The CDR3 DNA sequence: TGTGCCAGCAGCTTGGGGGGCAGGGCAGACTATGGCTACACCTTC. Translating it yields CASSLGGRADYGYTF.

In its sample, this clone was seen many times. J is TRBJ2-7 and V is TRBV27; D is unresolved. The CDR3 loop spans 15 amino acids. V was cut by 8 bases and J by 2 bases, with 19 bases left in between. CDR1 and CDR2 from the germline V gene are MNHEY and SMNVEV (reference sequence). The CDR3 sequence is CASSLSGSSPYEQYF. The CDR3 DNA sequence: TGTGCCAGCTCCCTGTCAGGTTCCTCGCCCTACGAGCAGTACTTC.

Ten or more counts support this clone. The rearrangement links TRBV29-1 to TRBJ2-6; the D gene is possibly TRBD1 (6 bases). This CDR3 spans 17 amino acids. From germline, CDR1 is SQVTM and CDR2 ANQGSEA. V lost 7 bases to trimming and J lost 0 bases, with 19 bases between them. In nucleotides, the CDR3 is TGCAGCGCCGGCGAAGGGGGAGCCTCCTCTGGGGCCAACGTCCTGACTTTC. Translating it yields CSAGEGGASSGANVLTF.

This clone was found many times. A much larger clone differs from this one at a single base, so this may be a read error. V and J are TRBV5-5 and TRBJ2-2; no definite D call. Trimming stripped 0 bases from V and 6 bases from J, with 3 bases between. The CDR3 extends over 12 amino acids. From germline, CDR1 is SGHKS and CDR2 YYEKEE (reference sequence). In DNA form, the CDR3 reads TGTGCCAGCAGCTTGGGGGCCGGGGAGCTGTTTTTT. This encodes CASSLGAGELFF.

This clone was counted at least ten times. This specimen includes other DNA sequences encoding the same CDR3. In DNA form, the CDR3 reads TGTGCCAGCAGCCCTGAGCGGGGATGGACTGAAGCTTTCTTT. Translated, it gives CASSPERGWTEAFF. The gene calls are TRBV28 and TRBJ1-1; unclear D gene. V was cut by 6 bases and J by 5 bases, with 16 bases left in between. In germline, CDR1 is MDHEN, CDR2 SYDVKM. This CDR3 region has 14 residues.

This rearrangement joins TRBV4-2 to TRBJ1-1, with D possibly being TRBD1 (5 bases). V was shortened by 0 bases and J by 6 bases, with 8 bases between the two germline ends. The CDR3 spans 13 residues. Germline V gene lookup returns CDR1 LGHNA and CDR2 YNFKEQ. The CDR3 sequence is CASSQDRGAEAFF. DNA of the CDR3: TGTGCCAGCAGCCAAGATAGAGGGGCTGAAGCTTTCTTT.

Regarding this clone: A much larger clone differs from this one at a single base, so this may be a read error. The conserved phenylalanine or tryptophan normally closing the CDR3 is absent here, so this likely arose from a read error. The chain carries TRBV2 and TRBJ2-7; TRBD1 or TRBD2 may be the D gene (5 bases each). The V and J ends lost 4 bases and 2 bases respectively, with 12 bases between them. The CDR3 length is 14 residues. Per the germline V gene, CDR1 is SNHLY and CDR2 is FYNNEI. The CDR3 region is CASSATWGTYEQYL. The CDR3 DNA follows: TGTGCCAGCAGTGCCACGTGGGGGACCTACGAGCAGTACCTC.

This clone was picked up many times. The chain joins TRBV6-4 to TRBJ2-7; TRBD1 is a possible D gene (6 bases). Trimming stripped 6 bases from V and 0 bases from J, with 18 bases between. The germline CDR1 and CDR2 sequences are MRHNA and SNTAGT. The CDR3 has 16 amino acids. The CDR3 reads CASRDDDRFGSYEQYF. CDR3 DNA sequence: TGTGCCAGCAGGGATGACGACAGGTTCGGCTCCTACGAGCAGTACTTC.

This clone was detected ten times or more. The chain is built from TRBV10-2 and TRBJ1-1; D call uncertain. This CDR3 has 12 residues. Trimming pared 2 bases from V and 1 base from J, leaving 2 bases between. Germline V gene lookup returns CDR1 WSHSY and CDR2 SAAADI. CDR3: CASSEGNTEAFF. CDR3 in DNA: TGCGCCAGCAGTGAGGGGAACACTGAAGCTTTCTTT.

Judged by abundance, this clone is medium-sized (0.01 to 0.1%). This chain uses TRBV19 with TRBJ2-7; D unresolved. The CDR3 totals 14 residues. Germline CDR1 reads LNHDA; CDR2 reads SQIVND (reference sequence). Trimming took 2 bases from V and 7 from J, leaving 15 bases between them. The CDR3 nucleotides read TGTGCCAGTAGTATATCCCCCAGCGTGGGGGAGCAGTACTTC. Translated, it gives CASSISPSVGEQYF.

This clone has ten or more counts. The chain has TRBV5-4 and TRBJ2-2; D unclear. V was trimmed by 0 bases and J by 2 bases, leaving 5 bases between them. Per germline, CDR1 SGHNT and CDR2 YYREEE (reference sequence). This CDR3 is built from 14 residues. The CDR3 nucleotides read TGTGCCAGCAGCTTGGTGGCTAACACCGGGGAGCTGTTTTTT. This encodes CASSLVANTGELFF.

A few counts support this clone. The chain uses TRBV6-1 and TRBJ1-1; 8 bases are a match to TRBD1. Germline V lookup: CDR1 MNHNS, CDR2 SASEGT. The V and J ends lost 6 bases and 8 bases, in that order; junction bases with no gene match: 17. The CDR3 covers 16 residues. CDR3 amino acids: CASRASRGLGQEEAFF. CDR3 DNA: TGTGCCAGCAGAGCTTCCAGGGGGCTGGGTCAGGAGGAAGCTTTCTTT.

The sample holds many counts of this clone. CDR3 bases: TGCGCCAGCAGCCAAGAGGGGGAGTCTTACTATGGCTACACCTTC. This codes for CASSQEGESYYGYTF. The V call is TRBV4-1, the J call TRBJ1-2, with D perhaps TRBD1 (5 bases). CDR1 is MGHRA and CDR2 is YSYEKL in the germline V gene. V was pared by 0 bases and J by 3 bases, with 11 bases between. This CDR3 is built from 15 residues.

This clone was counted at least ten times. The V call is TRBV19, the J call TRBJ1-2; D uncertain. The CDR3 consists of 15 residues. Deletions cut 5 bases from V and 0 bases from J, with 13 bases between. Looked up from germline, CDR1 is LNHDA and CDR2 is SQIVND (reference sequence). This CDR3 is CASSSYSSPNYGYTF. CDR3 bases: TGTGCCAGTAGTTCCTACTCCTCCCCTAACTATGGCTACACCTTC.

This chain joins TRBV6-5 and TRBJ2-7; tentatively, D is TRBD1 (6 bases). The V and J ends lost 0 bases and 5 bases respectively, with 11 bases between them. In germline, CDR1 is MNHEY, CDR2 SVGAGI. The CDR3 loop spans 14 amino acids. The CDR3 region has the DNA TGTGCCAGCAGTTACTCGATCACAGGGAACGAGCAGTACTTC. It codes for CASSYSITGNEQYF.

This clone was counted many times. The V call is TRBV9, the J call TRBJ2-5; 8 bases are a match to TRBD1. This CDR3 has 15 residues. V shed 3 bases, J shed 4 bases, and the junction held 8 bases outside the gene matches. Germline V lookup: CDR1 SGDLS, CDR2 YYNGEE. CDR3 bases: TGTGCCAGCAGCGCCACAGGGGGGATTGCAGAGACCCAGTACTTC. It yields the protein CASSATGGIAETQYF.

As concerns this clone: The junction differs from germline at one of its ends, possibly a read error. CDR3 protein: CASGWNTGDLFF. In DNA, the CDR3 is TGTGCCTCCGGCTGGAACACTGGGGATCTGTTTTTT. The rearrangement uses TRBV19 and TRBJ2-2; D unclear. The CDR3 is made up of 12 amino acids. Germline CDR1 reads LNHDA; CDR2 reads SQIVND (reference sequence).

The rearrangement links TRBV28 to TRBJ1-4; D remains unclear. The CDR3 is 16 amino acids. Trimming took 4 bases from V and 6 from J, leaving 18 bases between them. The V gene's germline CDR1 is MDHEN and CDR2 SYDVKM. The CDR3 spells CASSSPLREGYEKLFF. CDR3 coding DNA: TGTGCCAGCAGTTCTCCCTTAAGGGAGGGTTATGAAAAACTGTTTTTT.